This TCR beta chain originates from a study of T cell changes during pregnancy in multiple sclerosis. Method: immunoSEQ multiplex PCR; TCRdb's copy keeps in-frame clones and lacks some. The table shows 90,000 or so clones, with approximately 91% occurring only once. Germline CDR1 is MNHEY and CDR2 is SMNVEV (reference sequence). Trimming shortened V by 4 bases and J by 9 bases, and 22 bases separated the two germline ends. This CDR3 contains 17 residues. The sample was PBMCs, taken in the first trimester of pregnancy. The chain recombines TRBV27 with TRBJ1-6; D possibly corresponds to TRBD1 (6 bases). This receptor was taken from a female donor in good health, serving as a control in a pregnancy study. Some clones in this sample may be carry-over from other donors' samples. The CDR3 DNA reads TGTGCCAGCAGTTCCTACCTATCGACAGGAGTTGGTTCACCCCTCCACTTT. Protein: CASSSYLSTGVGSPLHF.